This T cell receptor beta chain was sequenced for a study of cytomegalovirus exposure and HLA in healthy donors. Germline V gene data show CDR1 as SGHTA and CDR2 as FQGNSA. The CDR3 length is 15 residues. V lost 1 base, J lost 6 bases, and 14 bases lay in between. Study results and limitations: It has been reported that TCR beta sequences accurately predicted the HLA-A and HLA-B alleles of most subjects. Presence/absence analyses rested on an assumption that sequencing depth was roughly uniform across donors.

About this clone: The antigen remains undetermined.

PCR primers comprised 60 Vbeta and 13 Jbeta primers. Per the original data handling: As a later analysis found, there were approximately 80 million unique TCR beta chains, of which roughly 11 million were shared. This table comes from immunoSEQ multiplex PCR, and its TCRdb copy is limited to in-frame clones, with some not included. V, J and clone size are taken as reported in that table, and D and trimming were inferred from the DNA itself. The sample holds under 200,000 clones. The sequenced material came from PBMCs. The receptor's source is a man younger than 40 in good health and CMV-seronegative. The chain couples TRBV7-2 to TRBJ2-3; tentatively, D is TRBD2 (6 bases). The CDR3: CASSLGAAGLDTQYF. CDR3 nucleotide sequence: TGTGCCAGCAGCTTAGGGGCAGCGGGTTTGGATACGCAGTATTTT.